The clone carrying this TCR beta chain was detected many times. The CDR3 spans 11 residues. V dropped 3 bases and J dropped 9 bases, with 9 bases sitting between them. The germline V gene has CDR1 MDHEN and CDR2 SYDVKM. The sample is drawn from a study of Graves' ophthalmopathy and Graves' hyperthyroidism. Amplification from RNA transcripts yielded the TCR beta CDR3 regions. RT-PCR was first run with HTBI primers, then multiplex PCR in a second round. TCRdb redid the calling of the multiplex PCR reads with MiXCR, one entry per CDR3 protein. Of over 450,000 distinct CDR3 sequences in the sample, around 15% are singletons; the top ten hold 8% to 10%.

The sequencing input was blood. The clonotype originates from a woman aged 30 to 39 with Graves' ophthalmopathy. This chain joins TRBV28 and TRBJ2-7; the D is unclear. The CDR3: CASSFEHRQYF. CDR3 coding DNA: TGTGCCAGCAGTTTTGAACACAGGCAGTACTTC.